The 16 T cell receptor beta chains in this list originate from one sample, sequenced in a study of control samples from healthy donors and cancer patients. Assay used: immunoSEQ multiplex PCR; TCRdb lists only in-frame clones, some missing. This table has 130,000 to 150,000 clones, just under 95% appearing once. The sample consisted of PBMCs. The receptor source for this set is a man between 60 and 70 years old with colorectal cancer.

CDR3 protein: CASSLVDREAEKLFF. The CDR3 region has the DNA TGTGCCAGCAGCTTGGTGGACAGGGAGGCTGAAAAACTGTTTTTT. V gene TRBV5-5 combines with J gene TRBJ1-4, with 8 bases identical to TRBD1. This CDR3 comprises 15 residues. The ends lost 0 bases at V and 7 bases at J; junction bases unmatched: 5. Germline-derived CDR1 and CDR2 are SGHKS and YYEKEE (reference sequence).

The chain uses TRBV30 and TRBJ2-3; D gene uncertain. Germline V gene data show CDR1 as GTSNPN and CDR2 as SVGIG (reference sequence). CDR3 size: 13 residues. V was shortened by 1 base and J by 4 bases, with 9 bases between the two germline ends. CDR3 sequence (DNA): TGTGCCTGGAGTGCTGGGCCCCCAGATACGCAGTATTTT. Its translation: CAWSAGPPDTQYF.

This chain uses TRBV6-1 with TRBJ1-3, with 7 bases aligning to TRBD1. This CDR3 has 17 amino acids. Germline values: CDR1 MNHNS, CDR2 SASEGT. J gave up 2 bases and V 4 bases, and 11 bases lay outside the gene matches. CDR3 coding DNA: TGTGCCAGCAGTGGCCCATGGACAGGAACGCCTGGAAACACCATATATTTT. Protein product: CASSGPWTGTPGNTIYF.

The CDR3 sequence: CASSATAMNTEAFF. Written as DNA, the CDR3 is TGTGCCAGCAGCGCAACAGCGATGAACACTGAAGCTTTCTTT. The chain couples TRBV11-2 to TRBJ1-1; D not resolved. The CDR3 has 14 amino acids. Deletions cut 5 bases from V and 0 bases from J, with 10 bases between. Per germline, CDR1 SGHAT and CDR2 FQNNGV. The full variable domain, with the rest looked up from reference TRBV11-2 and TRBJ1-1, is EAGVAQSPRYKIIEKRQSVAFWCNPISGHATLYWYQQILGQGPKLLIQFQNNGVVDDSQLPKDRFSAERLKGVDSTLKIQPAKLEDSAVYLCASSATAMNTEAFFGQGTRLTVV.

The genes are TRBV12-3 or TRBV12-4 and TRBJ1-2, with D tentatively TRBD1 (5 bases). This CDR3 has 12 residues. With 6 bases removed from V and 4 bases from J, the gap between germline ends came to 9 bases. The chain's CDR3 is CASSSGPYGYTF. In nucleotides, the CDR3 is TGTGCCAGCAGCTCAGGGCCCTATGGCTACACCTTC.

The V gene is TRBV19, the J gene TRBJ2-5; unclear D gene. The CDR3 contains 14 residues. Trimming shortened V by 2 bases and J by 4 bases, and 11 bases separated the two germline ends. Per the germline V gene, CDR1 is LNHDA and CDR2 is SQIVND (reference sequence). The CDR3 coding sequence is TGTGCCAGTAGTATACACCCTAGGTCAGAGACCCAGTACTTC. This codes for CASSIHPRSETQYF.

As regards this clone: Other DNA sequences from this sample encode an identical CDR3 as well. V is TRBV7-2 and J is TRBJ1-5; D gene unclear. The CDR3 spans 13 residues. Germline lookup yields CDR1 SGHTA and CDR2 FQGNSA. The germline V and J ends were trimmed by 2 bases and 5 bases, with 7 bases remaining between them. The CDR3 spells CASSLSGDQPQHF. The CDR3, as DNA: TGTGCCAGCAGCTTAAGTGGGGATCAGCCCCAGCATTTT. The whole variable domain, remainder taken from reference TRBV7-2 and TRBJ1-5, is GAGVSQSPSNKVTEKGKDVELRCDPISGHTALYWYRQSLGQGLEFLIYFQGNSAPDKSGLPSDRFSAERTGGSVSTLTIQRTQQEDSAVYLCASSLSGDQPQHFGDGTRLSIL.

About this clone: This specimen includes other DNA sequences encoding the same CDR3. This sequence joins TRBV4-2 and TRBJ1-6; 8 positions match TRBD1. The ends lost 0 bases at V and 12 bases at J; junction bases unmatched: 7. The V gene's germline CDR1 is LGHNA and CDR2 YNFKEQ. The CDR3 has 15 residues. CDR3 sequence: CASSQDRTGGRPLHF. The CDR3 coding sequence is TGTGCCAGCAGCCAAGATCGTACAGGGGGGCGACCCCTCCACTTT.

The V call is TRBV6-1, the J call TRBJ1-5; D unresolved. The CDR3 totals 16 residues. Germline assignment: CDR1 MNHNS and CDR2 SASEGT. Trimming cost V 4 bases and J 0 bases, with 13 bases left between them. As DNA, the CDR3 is TGTGCCAGCAGTGGAATCCCTAATTATAGCAATCAGCCCCAGCATTTT. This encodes CASSGIPNYSNQPQHF.

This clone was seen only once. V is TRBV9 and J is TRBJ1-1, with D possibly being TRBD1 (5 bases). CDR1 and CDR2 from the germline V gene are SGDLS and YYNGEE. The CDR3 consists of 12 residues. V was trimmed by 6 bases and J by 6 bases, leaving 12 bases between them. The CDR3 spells CASKGGGAEAFF. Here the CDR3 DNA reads TGTGCCAGCAAAGGTGGAGGGGCTGAAGCTTTCTTT. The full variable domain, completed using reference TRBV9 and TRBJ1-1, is DSGVTQTPKHLITATGQRVTLRCSPRSGDLSVYWYQQSLDQGLQFLIQYYNGEERAKGNILERFSAQQFPDLHSELNLSSLELGDSALYFCASKGGGAEAFFGQGTRLTVV.

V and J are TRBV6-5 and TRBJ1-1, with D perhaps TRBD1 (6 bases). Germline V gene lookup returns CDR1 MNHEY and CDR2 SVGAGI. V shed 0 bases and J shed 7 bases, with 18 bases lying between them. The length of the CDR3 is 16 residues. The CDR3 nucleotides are TGTGCCAGCAGTTACTCGACAACGGGGGGCCTCTATGAAGCTTTCTTT. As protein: CASSYSTTGGLYEAFF.

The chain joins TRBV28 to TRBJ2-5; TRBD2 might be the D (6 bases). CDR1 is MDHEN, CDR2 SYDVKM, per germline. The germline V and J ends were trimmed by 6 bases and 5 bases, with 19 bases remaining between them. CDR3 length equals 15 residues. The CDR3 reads CASRTPGAIWETQYF. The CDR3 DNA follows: TGTGCCAGCAGAACCCCGGGAGCGATCTGGGAGACCCAGTACTTC.

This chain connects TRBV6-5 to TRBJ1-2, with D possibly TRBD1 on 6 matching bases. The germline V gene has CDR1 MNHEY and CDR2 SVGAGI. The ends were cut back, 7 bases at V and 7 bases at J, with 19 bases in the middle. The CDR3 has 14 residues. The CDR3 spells CASKITDRMSGYTF. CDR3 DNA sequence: TGTGCCAGCAAGATCACCGACAGGATGAGTGGCTACACCTTC.

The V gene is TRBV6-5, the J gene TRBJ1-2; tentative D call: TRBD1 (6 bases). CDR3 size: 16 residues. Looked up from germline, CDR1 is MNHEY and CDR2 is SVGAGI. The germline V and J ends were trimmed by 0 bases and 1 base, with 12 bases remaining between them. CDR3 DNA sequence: TGTGCCAGCAGTTACTCCAGGACAGAAATTAACTATGGCTACACCTTC. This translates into CASSYSRTEINYGYTF.

The CDR3 loop is CASSNRSPGDTEAFF. The CDR3, as DNA: TGTGCCAGCAGTAATAGGTCCCCCGGGGACACTGAAGCTTTCTTT. The chain uses TRBV6-5 and TRBJ1-1; D gene ambiguous. This CDR3 contains 15 residues. V lost 5 bases and J 3 bases, leaving 16 bases between the germline ends. Germline CDR1 reads MNHEY; CDR2 reads SVGAGI.

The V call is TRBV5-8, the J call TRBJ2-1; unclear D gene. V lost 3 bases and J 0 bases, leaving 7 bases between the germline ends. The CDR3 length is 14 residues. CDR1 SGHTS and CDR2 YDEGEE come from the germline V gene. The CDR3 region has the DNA TGTGCCAGCAGCTGGATAGGCTCCTACAATGAGCAGTTCTTC. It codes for CASSWIGSYNEQFF.